This TCR beta chain was recorded in a study of T cells in Graves' hyperthyroidism and ophthalmopathy (dated by TCRdb to 2018 to 2020). Some background on the complete study: Peripheral blood samples were taken at the time of initial diagnosis, prior to any treatment. The 75 to 100 discovery patients were randomly split 7:3 into training and test sets. After sampling, hyperthyroidism patients received methimazole starting at 30 mg daily, and ophthalmopathy patients received high-dose intravenous methylprednisolone. The study also compared thyroid tissue and blood T-cell repertoires from more than five Graves' hyperthyroidism patients. The paper describes TCR Vbeta CDR3 sequencing of about 140 peripheral blood samples, made up of some 40 ophthalmopathy patients, 70 to 80 hyperthyroidism patients and around 17 progressor patients. A discovery cohort of roughly 96 patients, about 43 with Graves' ophthalmopathy and more than 55 with stable Graves' hyperthyroidism, was used to find distinguishing TCR V-J signatures. Prospective prediction of ophthalmopathy was tested in an independent validation cohort consisting of about 20 hyperthyroidism patients and approximately 16 patients who later progressed to ophthalmopathy.

Overall study results and their limits: In cross-validation, a model built on a 13 V-J signature told ophthalmopathy apart from stable hyperthyroidism with 85% to 90% sensitivity and about 81% specificity, and in testing the same model reached 80%/75%. Most expanded thyroid clonotypes (frequency above 0.001) were also detected in blood, suggesting blood repertoires may reflect thyroid immune responses. No statistical method was used to set the sample size in advance, and investigators knew the group allocation. In validation, the model predicted progression to ophthalmopathy with approximately 70% sensitivity and 72.22% specificity, a median of roughly seven months before onset.

TCR beta CDR3 regions were amplified from RNA transcripts. The TCR CDR3 was subjected to a first round of RT-PCR using the HTBI primer set and the Qiagen OneStep RT-PCR kit. The libraries were constructed in a second round of multiplex PCR and then size-selected and purified. Paired-end sequencing of the libraries was performed with 100 bp reads on an Illumina HiSeq2000. On the authors' methods: SOAPnuke was used to process the raw data, removing reads that contained adapters or uncalled bases, had a mean Phred below 15, or lacked an exact match to the constant primer or identifier. High-quality paired reads were merged with COPE v1.2.5, and unique nucleotide sequences were defined as clonotypes. MiTCR v1.1 was used to align clonotypes to the IMGT TRBV, TRBD and TRBJ reference segments. Only V-J combinations with frequency above 0.0001, covering approximately 99% of repertoires, were analysed. The TCS score was defined as F50 (clonal expansion) divided by E x V (chaos), with BLOSUM62-based TCRdist calculated between CDR3 peptides within each V-J. Welch's t-statistics and random forest reduced around 510 V-J features to 10 to 15, which were used in a naive Bayes classifier (R e1071). Thyroid-blood repertoire similarity was quantified with the Morisita-Horn index. TCRdb reran the public reads through fastp at Q25 and MiXCR, keeping productive beta chains. Rows with a matching CDR3 protein are joined into one entry that keeps the most common DNA and genes. TCRdb, not the original authors, processed these V and J calls. For this sample the table gives approximately 610,000 distinct CDR3 sequences, of which about 14% were detected only once. The top ten constitute roughly 4.5% of the sample.

In the ophthalmopathy patients, disease was moderately to severely active, with a Clinical Activity Score of 3 or more, a NOSPECS grade of 4 or more, and a duration of less than 3 months. Any patient with an uncontrolled infection, another autoimmune disease, pregnancy or lactation was excluded. Diagnoses were based on clinical symptoms, serum thyroxine and TRAb, thyroid ultrasound and orbital computed tomography. Ficoll-Paque density gradient centrifugation was used to isolate PBMCs from approximately 11 ml of fresh peripheral blood. Total RNA was extracted using Trizol reagent, and RNA quality was assessed on an Agilent 2100 Bioanalyzer. This clonotype was observed at least ten times. Its antigen remains undetermined. No qualities accompany the bases; no much larger clone lies one base away. Reading the germline V gene (reference sequence) gives CDR1 DFQATT and CDR2 SNEGSKA. From cysteine to phenylalanine, the CDR3 is 13 amino acids long. The entry retains the CDR3 DNA only, 39 bases that are in frame from base 1. V lost 0 bases and J lost 12 bases; the stretch between them is 17 bases long.

This sequence originates from a woman between 40 and 55 years old with Graves' ophthalmopathy. Sequenced input: blood. In this chain, TRBV20-1 is recombined with TRBJ1-1; D gene: possibly TRBD1, on 6 matching bases. CDR3 sequence: CSARDPGEGGSFF. The nucleotides read TGCAGTGCTAGAGATCCGGGGGAAGGGGGGTCTTTCTTT.